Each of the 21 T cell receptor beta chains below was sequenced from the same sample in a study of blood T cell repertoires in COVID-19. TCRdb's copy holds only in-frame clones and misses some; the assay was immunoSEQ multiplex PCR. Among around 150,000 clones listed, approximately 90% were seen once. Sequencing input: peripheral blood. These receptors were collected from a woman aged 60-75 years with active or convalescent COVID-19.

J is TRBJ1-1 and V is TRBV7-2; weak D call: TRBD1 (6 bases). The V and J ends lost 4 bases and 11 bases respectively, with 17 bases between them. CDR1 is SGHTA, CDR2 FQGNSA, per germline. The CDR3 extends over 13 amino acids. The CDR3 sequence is CASSSERRGAAFF. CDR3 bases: TGTGCCAGCAGCTCAGAACGGCGGGGGGCGGCTTTCTTT. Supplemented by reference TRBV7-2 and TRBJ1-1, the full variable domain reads GAGVSQSPSNKVTEKGKDVELRCDPISGHTALYWYRQSLGQGLEFLIYFQGNSAPDKSGLPSDRFSAERTGGSVSTLTIQRTQQEDSAVYLCASSSERRGAAFFGQGTRLTVV.

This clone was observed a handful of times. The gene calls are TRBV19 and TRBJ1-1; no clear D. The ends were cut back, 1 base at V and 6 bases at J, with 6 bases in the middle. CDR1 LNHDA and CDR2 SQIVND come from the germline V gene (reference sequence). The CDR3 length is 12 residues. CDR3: CASSIGVPEAFF. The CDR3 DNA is TGTGCCAGTAGTATAGGAGTACCTGAAGCTTTCTTT.

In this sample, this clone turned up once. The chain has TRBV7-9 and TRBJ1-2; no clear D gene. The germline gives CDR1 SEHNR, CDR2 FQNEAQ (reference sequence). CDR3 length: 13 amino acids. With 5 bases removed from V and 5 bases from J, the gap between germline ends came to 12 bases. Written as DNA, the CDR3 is TGTGCCAGCAGCCCGGGTGAAGGTTATGGCTACACCTTC. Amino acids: CASSPGEGYGYTF.

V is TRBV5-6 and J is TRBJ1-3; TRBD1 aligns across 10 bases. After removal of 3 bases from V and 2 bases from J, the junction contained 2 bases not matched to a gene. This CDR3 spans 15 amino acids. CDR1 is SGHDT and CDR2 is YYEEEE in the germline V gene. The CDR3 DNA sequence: TGTGCCAGCAGCTATGGACAGGGGGCTGGAAACACCATATATTTT. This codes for CASSYGQGAGNTIYF.

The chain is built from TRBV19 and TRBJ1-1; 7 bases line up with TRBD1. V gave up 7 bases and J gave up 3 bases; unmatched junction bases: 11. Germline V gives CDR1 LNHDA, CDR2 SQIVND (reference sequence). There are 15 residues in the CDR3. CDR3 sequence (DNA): TGTGCCAGTACCCCACAGGGGAGTCTTTACACTGAAGCTTTCTTT. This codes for CASTPQGSLYTEAFF.

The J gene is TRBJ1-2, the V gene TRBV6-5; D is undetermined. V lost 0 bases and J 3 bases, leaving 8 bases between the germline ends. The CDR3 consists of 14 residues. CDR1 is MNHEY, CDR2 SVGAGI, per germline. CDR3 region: CASSYSSGDYGYTF. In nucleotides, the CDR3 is TGTGCCAGCAGTTACTCGAGCGGGGACTATGGCTACACCTTC.

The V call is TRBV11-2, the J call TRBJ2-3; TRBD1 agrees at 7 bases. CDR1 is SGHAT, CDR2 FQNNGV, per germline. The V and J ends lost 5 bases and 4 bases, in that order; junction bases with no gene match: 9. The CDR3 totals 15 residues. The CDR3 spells CASSGPDQGADTQYF. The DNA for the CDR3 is TGTGCCAGCAGCGGCCCGGACCAGGGGGCAGATACGCAGTATTTT.

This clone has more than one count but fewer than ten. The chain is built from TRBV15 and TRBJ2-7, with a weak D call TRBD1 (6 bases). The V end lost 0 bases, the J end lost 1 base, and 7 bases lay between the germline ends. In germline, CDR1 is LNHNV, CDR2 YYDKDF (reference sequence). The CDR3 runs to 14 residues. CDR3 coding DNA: TGTGCCACCAGCAGAGAAGGACAGTCCTACGAGCAGTACTTC. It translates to CATSREGQSYEQYF.

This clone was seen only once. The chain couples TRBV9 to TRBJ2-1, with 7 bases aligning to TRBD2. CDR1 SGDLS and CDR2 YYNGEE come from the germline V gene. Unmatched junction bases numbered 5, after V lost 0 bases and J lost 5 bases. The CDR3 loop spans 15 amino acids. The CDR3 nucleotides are TGTGCCAGCAGCGTAGGTCGGGGGGTACACAATGAGCAGTTCTTC. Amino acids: CASSVGRGVHNEQFF.

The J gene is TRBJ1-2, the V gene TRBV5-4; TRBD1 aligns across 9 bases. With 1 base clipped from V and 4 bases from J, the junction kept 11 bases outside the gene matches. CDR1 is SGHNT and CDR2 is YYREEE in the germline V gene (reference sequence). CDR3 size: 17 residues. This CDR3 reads CASSLRPPGQGLYGYTF. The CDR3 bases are TGTGCCAGCAGCTTGAGGCCCCCGGGACAGGGACTCTATGGCTACACCTTC.

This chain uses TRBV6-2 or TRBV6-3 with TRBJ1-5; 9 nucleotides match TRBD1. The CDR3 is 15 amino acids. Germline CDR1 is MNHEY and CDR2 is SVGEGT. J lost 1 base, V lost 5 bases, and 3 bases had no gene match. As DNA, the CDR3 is TGTGCCAGCAGTCTCGACAGGGGGAGCAATCAGCCCCAGCATTTT. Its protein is CASSLDRGSNQPQHF.

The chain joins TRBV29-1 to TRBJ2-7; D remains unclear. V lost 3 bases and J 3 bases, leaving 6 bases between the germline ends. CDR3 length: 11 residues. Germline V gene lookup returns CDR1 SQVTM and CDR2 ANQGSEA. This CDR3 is CSVEASYEQYF. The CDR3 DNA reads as TGCAGCGTTGAGGCCAGCTACGAGCAGTACTTC.

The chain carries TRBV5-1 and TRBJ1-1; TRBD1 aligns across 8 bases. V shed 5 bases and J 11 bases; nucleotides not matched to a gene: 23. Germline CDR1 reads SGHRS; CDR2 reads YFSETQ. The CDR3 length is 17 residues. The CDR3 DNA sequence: TGCGCCAGCAGTTACCGAGACCCGGGACAGGCCCCACAGAACGCTTTCTTT. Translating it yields CASSYRDPGQAPQNAFF.

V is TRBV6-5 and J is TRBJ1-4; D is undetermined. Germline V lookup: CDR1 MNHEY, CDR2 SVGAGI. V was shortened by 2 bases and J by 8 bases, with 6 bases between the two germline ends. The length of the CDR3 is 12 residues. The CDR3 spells CASSYGDEKLFF. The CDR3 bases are TGTGCCAGCAGTTACGGAGACGAAAAACTGTTTTTT.

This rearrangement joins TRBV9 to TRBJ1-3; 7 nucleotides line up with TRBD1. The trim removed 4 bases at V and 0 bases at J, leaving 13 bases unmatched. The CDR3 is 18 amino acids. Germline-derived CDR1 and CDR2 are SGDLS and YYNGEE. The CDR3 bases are TGTGCCAGCAGCCCCCGACAGGGCCTCTTGCTCTCTGGAAACACCATATATTTT. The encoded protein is CASSPRQGLLLSGNTIYF.

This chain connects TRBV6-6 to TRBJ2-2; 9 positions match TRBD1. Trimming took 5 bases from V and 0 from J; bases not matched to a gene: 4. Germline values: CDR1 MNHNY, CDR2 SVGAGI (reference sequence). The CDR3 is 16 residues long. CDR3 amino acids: CASSRTGAANTGELFF. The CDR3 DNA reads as TGTGCCAGCAGTCGGACAGGGGCCGCGAACACCGGGGAGCTGTTTTTT.

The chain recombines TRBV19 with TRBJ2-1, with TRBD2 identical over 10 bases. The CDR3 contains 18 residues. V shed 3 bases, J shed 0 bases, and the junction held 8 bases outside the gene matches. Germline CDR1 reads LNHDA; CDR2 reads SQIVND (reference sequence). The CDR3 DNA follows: TGTGCCAGTAGTATCTGGCTAGCGGGGGCTAGCTCCTACAATGAGCAGTTCTTC. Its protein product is CASSIWLAGASSYNEQFF. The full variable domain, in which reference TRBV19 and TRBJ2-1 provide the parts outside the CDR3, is DGGITQSPKYLFRKEGQNVTLSCEQNLNHDAMYWYRQDPGQGLRLIYYSQIVNDFQKGDIAEGYSVSREKKESFPLTVTSAQKNPTAFYLCASSIWLAGASSYNEQFFGPGTRLTVL.

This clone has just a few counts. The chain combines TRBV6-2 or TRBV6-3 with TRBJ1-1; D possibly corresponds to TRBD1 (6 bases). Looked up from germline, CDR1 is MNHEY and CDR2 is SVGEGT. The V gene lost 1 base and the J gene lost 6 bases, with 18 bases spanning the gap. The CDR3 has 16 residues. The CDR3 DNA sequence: TGTGCCAGCAGTTACTTGTTTGTGGGGGCGTCTGCTGAAGCTTTCTTT. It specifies CASSYLFVGASAEAFF.

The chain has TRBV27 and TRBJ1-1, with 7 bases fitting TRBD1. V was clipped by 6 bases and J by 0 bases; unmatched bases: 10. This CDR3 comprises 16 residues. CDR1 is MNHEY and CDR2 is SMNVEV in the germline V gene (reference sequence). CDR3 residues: CASSIKGQLMNTEAFF. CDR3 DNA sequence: TGTGCCAGCAGCATTAAGGGACAGCTAATGAACACTGAAGCTTTCTTT.

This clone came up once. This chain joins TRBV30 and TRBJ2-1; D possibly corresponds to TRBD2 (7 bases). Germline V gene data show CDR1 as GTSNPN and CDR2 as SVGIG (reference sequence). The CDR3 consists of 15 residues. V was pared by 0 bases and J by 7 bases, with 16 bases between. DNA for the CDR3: TGTGCCTGGAGTGTTAAAGAACAGGGAGGGAATGAGCAGTTCTTC. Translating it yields CAWSVKEQGGNEQFF.

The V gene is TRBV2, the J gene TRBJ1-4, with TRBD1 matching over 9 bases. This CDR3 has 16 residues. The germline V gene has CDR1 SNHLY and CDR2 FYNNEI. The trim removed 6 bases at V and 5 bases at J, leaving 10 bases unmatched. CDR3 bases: TGTGCCAGCAGCCCCCCCCGCGGGACAGGGAATGAAAAACTGTTTTTT. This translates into CASSPPRGTGNEKLFF. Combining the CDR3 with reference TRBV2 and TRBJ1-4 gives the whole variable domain EPEVTQTPSHQVTQMGQEVILRCVPISNHLYFYWYRQILGQKVEFLVSFYNNEISEKSEIFDDQFSVERPDGSNFTLKIRSTKLEDSAMYFCASSPPRGTGNEKLFFGSGTQLSVL.